Shown below are 22 T cell receptor beta chains from a single sample sequenced in a study of T-cell memory formation after mild COVID-19 (dated by TCRdb to about 2021). To prepare the library, 5' RACE was applied. Sequencing instrument: Illumina NovaSeq 6000. TCRdb took the public reads, trimmed them with fastp at Q25, ran MiXCR for clone calling and kept in-frame beta chains. Here each entry gathers all rows of one CDR3 protein and keeps the most common genes and DNA. This sample lists around 300,000 distinct CDR3 sequences; roughly 15% were detected once. The ten largest clones take up about 24% of the sample. Input material: PBMCs or a T cell subset sorted from them (not recorded which). All receptors come from a man between 18 and 35 years old who had mild COVID-19 (a few samples of this study predate the infection). The sample titles of this study are shuffled in the database, so cell type and time point are left out; the donor was told from shared clones.

This clonotype turned up a few times. The chain combines TRBV10-3 with TRBJ1-4; no definite D call. The germline CDR1 and CDR2 sequences are ENHRY and SYGVKD. Trimming pared 3 bases from V and 6 bases from J, leaving 17 bases between. The CDR3 loop spans 16 amino acids. CDR3 DNA: TGTGCCATCAGTGACCCCAGCCGCGGTGCGGATGAAAAACTGTTTTTT. This codes for CAISDPSRGADEKLFF.

This clonotype turned up a few times. V is TRBV7-2 and J is TRBJ2-3; no clear D gene. V shed 2 bases and J shed 4 bases, with 10 bases lying between them. CDR3 size: 14 residues. Germline-derived CDR1 and CDR2 are SGHTA and FQGNSA. The CDR3 spells CASSLQWRPDTQYF. The CDR3 DNA is TGTGCCAGCAGCTTACAATGGCGACCAGATACGCAGTATTTT.

The chain joins TRBV4-3 to TRBJ1-6; 7 bases match TRBD1. Trimming at V came to 5 bases and at J to 7 bases, leaving 8 bases not matched to a gene. Germline CDR1 LGHNA, CDR2 YSLEER. The CDR3 is made up of 15 amino acids. CDR3 residues: CASSEDRSQNSPLHF. CDR3 bases: TGCGCCAGCAGCGAGGACAGGTCTCAGAATTCACCCCTCCACTTT.

The chain carries TRBV4-3 and TRBJ2-6; tentative D call: TRBD2 (6 bases). V was cut by 1 base and J by 0 bases, with 22 bases left in between. The germline gives CDR1 LGHNA, CDR2 YSLEER. The CDR3 extends over 21 amino acids. CDR3 in amino acids: CASSQAWGVEVSTSGANVLTF. Here the CDR3 DNA reads TGCGCCAGCAGCCAAGCTTGGGGGGTGGAGGTCTCAACCTCTGGGGCCAACGTCCTGACTTTC.

V is TRBV7-3 and J is TRBJ2-7; unclear D gene. The CDR3 length is 13 residues. Germline V gene data show CDR1 as SGHTA and CDR2 as FQGTGA. V lost 9 bases and J lost 4, with 16 bases in between. For the CDR3, the DNA is TGTGCCAGTGCACCGGGCCTAGAATACGAGCAGTACTTC. It is translated as CASAPGLEYEQYF.

The chain carries TRBV20-1 and TRBJ2-7; the D is unclear. CDR3 length: 12 amino acids. The germline V gene encodes CDR1 DFQATT and CDR2 SNEGSKA (reference sequence). Trimming took off 3 bases at V and 9 bases at J, with 15 bases between the two ends. The CDR3 sequence is CSASGDPFGQYF. CDR3 coding DNA: TGCAGTGCTAGTGGGGATCCTTTTGGGCAGTACTTC.

The chain combines TRBV18 with TRBJ2-6; D gene ambiguous. Germline V gives CDR1 KGHSH, CDR2 LQKENI. The V end lost 3 bases, the J end lost 1 base, and 7 bases lay between the germline ends. The CDR3 spans 15 residues. CDR3 sequence reads: CASSPERSGANVLTF. DNA of the CDR3: TGTGCCAGCTCACCCGAGAGATCTGGGGCCAACGTCCTGACTTTC.

V is TRBV27 and J is TRBJ1-4, with TRBD1 as a possible D gene (6 bases). The germline gives CDR1 MNHEY, CDR2 SMNVEV (reference sequence). V dropped 10 bases and J dropped 0 bases, with 15 bases sitting between them. The CDR3 totals 15 residues. CDR3 coding DNA: TGTGCCACCAGAGGGGGGCATACAACTAATGAAAAACTGTTTTTT. Translated, it gives CATRGGHTTNEKLFF.

The V gene is TRBV19, the J gene TRBJ2-1, with TRBD2 identical over 7 bases. The ends lost 3 bases at V and 9 bases at J; junction bases unmatched: 2. The CDR3 has 12 amino acids. Germline CDR1 LNHDA, CDR2 SQIVND (reference sequence). The CDR3: CASSIPGGEQFF. For the CDR3, the DNA is TGTGCCAGTAGTATTCCGGGAGGTGAGCAGTTCTTC.

This clonotype was counted between two and nine times. The V and J genes are TRBV7-3 and TRBJ2-2; no reliable D call. V was shortened by 0 bases and J by 6 bases, with 2 bases between the two germline ends. This CDR3 is 12 amino acids long. Germline values: CDR1 SGHTA, CDR2 FQGTGA. The CDR3 region has the DNA TGTGCCAGCAGCTTAACCGCCGGGGAGCTGTTTTTT. This encodes CASSLTAGELFF. Together with reference TRBV7-3 and TRBJ2-2, the CDR3 gives the full variable domain: GAGVSQTPSNKVTEKGKYVELRCDPISGHTALYWYRQSLGQGPEFLIYFQGTGAADDSGLPNDRFFAVRPEGSVSTLKIQRTERGDSAVYLCASSLTAGELFFGEGSRLTVL.

This clonotype was detected only a few times. This chain connects TRBV6-5 to TRBJ2-7, with unresolved D. V shed 10 bases and J shed 1 base, with 14 bases lying between them. This CDR3 spans 13 amino acids. Germline CDR1 reads MNHEY; CDR2 reads SVGAGI. CDR3 in DNA: TGTGCCACCCGGAGAGAGAGTTCCTACGAGCAGTACGTC. Amino acid sequence: CATRRESSYEQYV.

V usage is TRBV2 and J usage is TRBJ1-2; D gene uncertain. Looked up from germline, CDR1 is SNHLY and CDR2 is FYNNEI. V dropped 8 bases and J dropped 5 bases, with 9 bases sitting between them. This CDR3 comprises 11 residues. The CDR3 spells CASVVGYGYTF. CDR3 in DNA: TGTGCCAGCGTAGTTGGTTATGGCTACACCTTC.

This clonotype was seen a few times. V gene TRBV20-1 combines with J gene TRBJ2-5; TRBD1 matches at 8 bases. J lost 5 bases, V lost 2 bases, and 10 bases had no gene match. This CDR3 comprises 15 residues. Germline V gene lookup returns CDR1 DFQATT and CDR2 SNEGSKA (reference sequence). CDR3 nucleotides: TGCAGTGCTAGACCCCCCGACAGGGGAACCGAGACCCAGTACTTC. Translating it yields CSARPPDRGTETQYF.

Only a few counts were recorded for this clonotype. The V gene is TRBV27, the J gene TRBJ2-7; the D is unclear. V gave up 6 bases and J gave up 4 bases, with 16 bases separating them. From germline, CDR1 is MNHEY and CDR2 SMNVEV (reference sequence). The CDR3 has 14 amino acids. CDR3 coding DNA: TGTGCCAGCAGGCCCAGCACCGGACGGTACGAGCAGTACGTC. This sequence encodes CASRPSTGRYEQYV.

This clonotype was found a few times. The chain combines TRBV12-1 with TRBJ1-6; the table calls TRBD1, which could not be checked here. TRBV12-1 is classified as a pseudogene. The CDR3 has 16 amino acids. The CDR3 coding sequence is TGTGCCAGCAGCTTTGCGCGGGACAGGGGGCATTCACCCCTCCACTTT. It codes for CASSFARDRGHSPLHF.

The chain has TRBV29-1 and TRBJ2-2; TRBD1 is a possible D gene (6 bases). The CDR3 is made up of 14 amino acids. Germline V gene lookup returns CDR1 SQVTM and CDR2 ANQGSEA. V was cut by 3 bases and J by 2 bases, with 10 bases left in between. The CDR3 here is CSVDQGLNTGELFF. The CDR3 DNA follows: TGCAGCGTTGACCAGGGGCTTAACACCGGGGAGCTGTTTTTT.

This clonotype has a handful of counts. This chain joins TRBV4-3 and TRBJ2-3, with 7 bases aligning to TRBD2. Losses at the gene ends were 0 bases for V and 4 bases for J; bases not matched to a gene: 7. CDR1 is LGHNA and CDR2 is YSLEER in the germline V gene. CDR3 length: 16 residues. DNA for the CDR3: TGCGCCAGCAGCCAAGATGGTAGGGCGGGGGCAGATACGCAGTATTTT. Its translation: CASSQDGRAGADTQYF.

This clonotype appeared a few times. The chain has TRBV5-1 and TRBJ1-1; possibly TRBD1 for D (5 bases). Germline values: CDR1 SGHRS, CDR2 YFSETQ. V was clipped by 3 bases and J by 2 bases, with 11 bases between them. The CDR3 length is 14 residues. The DNA for the CDR3 is TGCGCCAGCAGCTCTGCCCAGGGCAACACTGAAGCTTTCTTT. Protein: CASSSAQGNTEAFF.

V gene TRBV12-3 or TRBV12-4 combines with J gene TRBJ1-1, with TRBD1 as a possible D gene (5 bases). V was shortened by 6 bases and J by 3 bases, with 11 bases between the two germline ends. This CDR3 has 13 residues. CDR3 sequence: CASRFSGYTEAFF. CDR3 bases: TGTGCCAGCAGATTCTCAGGGTACACTGAAGCTTTCTTT.

This CDR3 reads CSASSSGLNTEAFF. The CDR3 region has the DNA TGCAGTGCTAGCTCCTCGGGGCTCAACACTGAAGCTTTCTTT. The chain is built from TRBV20-1 and TRBJ1-1; D might be TRBD1 (5 bases). Trimming stripped 3 bases from V and 2 bases from J, with 13 bases between. Germline CDR1 and CDR2: DFQATT and SNEGSKA (reference sequence). The CDR3 has 14 residues.

This clonotype turned up a few times. The chain joins TRBV5-1 to TRBJ1-6; TRBD1 matches at 7 bases. CDR3 size: 15 residues. Unmatched junction bases numbered 7, after V lost 4 bases and J lost 6 bases. The germline V gene has CDR1 SGHRS and CDR2 YFSETQ. The CDR3 spells CASSPQQGLNSPLHF. In DNA, the CDR3 is TGCGCCAGCAGCCCCCAACAGGGGCTTAATTCACCCCTCCACTTT.

This clonotype was counted between two and nine times. The chain carries TRBV27 and TRBJ2-5; a weak D match, TRBD1 (6 bases). The V end lost 0 bases, the J end lost 4 bases, and 15 bases lay between the germline ends. The CDR3 runs 16 residues. From germline, CDR1 is MNHEY and CDR2 SMNVEV (reference sequence). In DNA form, the CDR3 reads TGTGCCAGCAGTTTATCTGGGGTGACAGGCGGAGAGACCCAGTACTTC. Amino acids: CASSLSGVTGGETQYF.